The 22 T cell receptor beta chains given below trace back to one sample, sequenced in a study of blood T cell repertoires in COVID-19. Assay: immunoSEQ multiplex PCR; the TCRdb copy retains only in-frame clones and omits some. The sample contains roughly 310,000 clones, 88% of which appear only once. Sequenced: peripheral blood. The source is a woman in her 50s with active or convalescent COVID-19.

J is TRBJ2-1 and V is TRBV16; TRBD1 is a possible D gene (7 bases). The CDR3 is 15 residues long. V was pared by 5 bases and J by 2 bases, with 13 bases between. The V gene's germline CDR1 is KGHSY and CDR2 FQNENV. The CDR3 DNA follows: TGTGCCAGCAGCTTAGGAGGGACAGCCTACAATGAGCAGTTCTTC. This codes for CASSLGGTAYNEQFF.

The chain couples TRBV15 to TRBJ2-1; tentatively, D is TRBD2 (6 bases). The CDR3 sequence is 14 residues long. CDR1 LNHNV and CDR2 YYDKDF come from the germline V gene (reference sequence). Trimming removed 1 base from V and 9 bases from J, with 13 bases in between. The CDR3 DNA is TGTGCCACCAGCAGAGTGCCGGGAGTGGGTGAGCAGTTCTTC. Residues: CATSRVPGVGEQFF.

The chain joins TRBV5-6 to TRBJ1-2; TRBD1 might be the D (6 bases). Germline-derived CDR1 and CDR2 are SGHDT and YYEEEE. CDR3 size: 14 residues. Deletions cut 4 bases from V and 1 base from J, with 11 bases between. CDR3 amino acids: CASSPIGGNYGYTF. In DNA, the CDR3 is TGTGCCAGCAGCCCTATAGGGGGTAACTATGGCTACACCTTC.

The table lists this clone with a count of one. The chain uses TRBV30 and TRBJ1-2, with TRBD1 as a possible D gene (6 bases). The V and J ends lost 4 bases and 2 bases respectively, with 14 bases between them. Per the germline V gene, CDR1 is GTSNPN and CDR2 is SVGIG (reference sequence). The CDR3 covers 14 residues. The CDR3 DNA is TGTGCCTGGACCCTTCTAGGGGGAAACTATGGCTACACCTTC. Translating it yields CAWTLLGGNYGYTF.

This rearrangement joins TRBV18 to TRBJ2-7, with 9 positions matching TRBD1. The V segment lost 0 bases and the J segment 0 bases; nucleotides outside the gene matches: 3. CDR1 is KGHSH and CDR2 is LQKENI in the germline V gene. The CDR3 length is 16 residues. CDR3 DNA sequence: TGTGCCAGCTCACCACCCACAGGGGGCGGCTCCTACGAGCAGTACTTC. Residues: CASSPPTGGGSYEQYF.

The chain uses TRBV19 and TRBJ2-4, with TRBD2 matching over 9 bases. The junction had 4 bases not matched to a gene; V was cut back by 3 bases and J by 7 bases. The CDR3 length is 14 residues. Germline CDR1 is LNHDA and CDR2 is SQIVND (reference sequence). This chain's CDR3 is CASSIGTSLNIQYF. The CDR3 DNA reads as TGTGCCAGTAGTATCGGGACTAGCCTGAACATTCAGTACTTC. The complete variable domain, with remaining parts taken from reference TRBV19 and TRBJ2-4, reads DGGITQSPKYLFRKEGQNVTLSCEQNLNHDAMYWYRQDPGQGLRLIYYSQIVNDFQKGDIAEGYSVSREKKESFPLTVTSAQKNPTAFYLCASSIGTSLNIQYFGAGTRLSVL.

The chain links TRBV7-9 to TRBJ2-7, with 7 bases fitting TRBD1. Germline CDR1 and CDR2: SEHNR and FQNEAQ (reference sequence). The CDR3 consists of 15 residues. Trimming cost V 5 bases and J 0 bases; bases outside gene matches: 7. CDR3 in amino acids: CASSESGQSSYEQYF. The CDR3 DNA reads as TGTGCCAGCAGCGAATCGGGACAGAGCTCCTACGAGCAGTACTTC.

The chain uses TRBV6-2 or TRBV6-3 and TRBJ2-2, with D maybe TRBD2 (6 bases). Trimming cost V 5 bases and J 6 bases, with 13 bases left between them. There are 14 residues in the CDR3. Germline CDR1 is MNHEY and CDR2 is SVGEGT. CDR3 DNA: TGTGCCAGCAGTACCCGACTAGACGCCGGGGAGCTGTTTTTT. Protein product: CASSTRLDAGELFF.

The chain links TRBV10-3 to TRBJ1-6; 8 positions match TRBD1. J lost 5 bases, V lost 5 bases, and 5 bases had no gene match. CDR1 and CDR2 from the germline V gene are ENHRY and SYGVKD. This CDR3 region has 15 residues. In DNA, the CDR3 is TGTGCCATCAGTCCCGGACAGGGAGATAATTCACCCCTCCACTTT. Its protein is CAISPGQGDNSPLHF.

J is TRBJ2-7 and V is TRBV12-3 or TRBV12-4; 9 nucleotides align to TRBD2. V trimming: 4 bases; J trimming: 3 bases; junction bases outside the gene matches: 1. The CDR3 sequence is 13 residues long. The DNA for the CDR3 is TGTGCCAGCAGTTCGACTAGCGGCTACGAGCAGTACTTC. Residues: CASSSTSGYEQYF.

V usage is TRBV20-1 and J usage is TRBJ1-1; D is uncertain. From germline, CDR1 is DFQATT and CDR2 SNEGSKA (reference sequence). V lost 8 bases and J 2 bases, leaving 9 bases between the germline ends. CDR3 size: 11 residues. The DNA for the CDR3 is TGCAGTCTGGTTACTAACACTGAAGCTTTCTTT. It is translated as CSLVTNTEAFF.

A note on this clone: One junction end does not reproduce the germline sequence, and a read error may be involved. The V call is TRBV7-6, the J call TRBJ2-5; unclear D gene. This CDR3 has 14 amino acids. Germline-derived CDR1 and CDR2 are SGHVS and FNYEAQ. As DNA, the CDR3 is TGTGCTAGCAGCTTAGGGCTGTACCAAGAGACCCAGTACTTC. The encoded protein is CASSLGLYQETQYF.

This rearrangement joins TRBV7-2 to TRBJ2-2; D ambiguous. This CDR3 has 16 amino acids. V lost 2 bases to trimming and J lost 1 base, with 11 bases between them. From germline, CDR1 is SGHTA and CDR2 FQGNSA. CDR3 sequence: CASSLSLGMNTGELFF. DNA of the CDR3: TGTGCCAGCAGCTTATCACTGGGCATGAACACCGGGGAGCTGTTTTTT.

This clone has a handful of counts. V usage is TRBV30 and J usage is TRBJ1-2, with 8 positions matching TRBD1. Germline CDR1 and CDR2: GTSNPN and SVGIG (reference sequence). The CDR3 has 13 amino acids. Unmatched junction bases numbered 6, after V lost 5 bases and J lost 4 bases. The CDR3 is CAWSRQGPYGYTF. The CDR3, as DNA: TGTGCCTGGTCAAGACAGGGGCCCTATGGCTACACCTTC.

The chain has TRBV7-8 and TRBJ1-3; D unclear. Trimming left V 0 bases short and J 4 bases short, with 10 bases between. CDR1 and CDR2 (germline): SGHVS, FQNEAQ. The CDR3 is 15 amino acids. The DNA of the CDR3 is TGTGCCAGCAGCTTAGCTGGGAGTGGGGGAAACACCATATATTTT. It specifies CASSLAGSGGNTIYF.

V and J are TRBV7-9 and TRBJ2-7; 7 positions agree with TRBD2. The germline gives CDR1 SEHNR, CDR2 FQNEAQ (reference sequence). V was clipped by 10 bases and J by 6 bases; unmatched bases: 9. The CDR3 length is 12 residues. The CDR3 spells CATEIAGSEQYF. The DNA of the CDR3 is TGTGCCACGGAAATAGCGGGCTCCGAGCAGTACTTC.

The chain has TRBV6-4 and TRBJ1-2; 7 bases fit TRBD1. Germline trimming cut 6 bases from V and 3 bases from J; bases unmatched to any gene: 7. Germline V CDR1 and CDR2: MRHNA, SNTAGT. The CDR3 runs to 14 residues. CDR3 bases: TGTGCCAGCAGAAACACCGGACAGGACTATGGCTACACCTTC. Translation gives CASRNTGQDYGYTF.

CDR3 coding DNA: TGTGCCAGCGATGGGACAGGGGGCTACAATGAGCAGTTCTTC. As protein: CASDGTGGYNEQFF. The genes are TRBV2 and TRBJ2-1, with TRBD1 identical over 11 bases. Germline-derived CDR1 and CDR2 are SNHLY and FYNNEI. V trimming: 8 bases; J trimming: 3 bases; junction bases outside the gene matches: 3. This CDR3 comprises 14 residues.

The rearrangement links TRBV12-3 or TRBV12-4 to TRBJ2-2; D ambiguous. V shed 0 bases and J shed 5 bases, with 4 bases lying between them. The CDR3 has 13 residues. Here the CDR3 DNA reads TGTGCCAGCAGTTTAGCCGTTACCGGGGAGCTGTTTTTT. It yields the protein CASSLAVTGELFF.

The V gene is TRBV5-1, the J gene TRBJ2-7; 10 nucleotides align to TRBD1. V gave up 5 bases and J gave up 4 bases; unmatched junction bases: 9. Per germline, CDR1 SGHRS and CDR2 YFSETQ. There are 15 residues in the CDR3. In DNA, the CDR3 is TGCGCCAGCAGGGCATGGACAGGGGGAAATTACGAGCAGTACTTC. Amino acid sequence: CASRAWTGGNYEQYF.

The chain carries TRBV7-8 and TRBJ1-2; the match to TRBD1 covers 7 bases. This CDR3 is 13 amino acids long. Germline CDR1 and CDR2: SGHVS and FQNEAQ. Trimming took 1 base from V and 6 from J; bases not matched to a gene: 2. DNA of the CDR3: TGTGCCAGCAGCTTAGATCAGGGGGATGGCTACACCTTC. Translating it yields CASSLDQGDGYTF.

This chain connects TRBV10-3 to TRBJ1-1, with D unresolved. This CDR3 comprises 15 residues. CDR1 ENHRY and CDR2 SYGVKD come from the germline V gene. V was pared by 2 bases and J by 5 bases, with 15 bases between. The CDR3 is CAISEGVSSGTEAFF. For the CDR3, the DNA is TGTGCCATCAGTGAGGGCGTCAGTTCGGGTACTGAAGCTTTCTTT.